Listed below are T cell receptor beta chains from one sample, sequenced in a study of T cell changes during pregnancy in multiple sclerosis. Profiled with immunoSEQ multiplex PCR; TCRdb holds only in-frame clones, not every one. This table has under 70,000 clones, 91% appearing once. The sample consisted of peripheral blood, taken after pregnancy. These receptors all stem from a female donor in good health, enrolled as a control in a pregnancy study. Both conserved end residues are part of each CDR3. Fields, in order: V gene, clone size, CDR3 length, J gene, D gene, CDR3 protein, CDR3 DNA. D genes are given only for firm matches. Clone size is shown for a subset of rows, as once, few, many or a class of expanded clone.

TRBV7-3	NA	15	TRBJ2-7	TRBD2	CASSFGSGGAYEQYF	TGTGCCAGCAGCTTCGGTAGCGGGGGGGCGTACGAGCAGTACTTC
TRBV10-3	NA	14	TRBJ1-4	NA	CAISDPTGGEKLFF	TGTGCCATCAGTGACCCTACCGGGGGTGAAAAACTGTTTTTT
TRBV6-5	NA	14	TRBJ1-1	NA	CASSPVRMNTEAFF	TGTGCCAGCAGTCCGGTGCGTATGAACACTGAAGCTTTCTTT
TRBV7-9	NA	16	TRBJ1-6	TRBD1	CASSLDGQGGNSPLHF	TGTGCCAGCAGCTTAGATGGACAGGGAGGCAATTCACCCCTCCACTTT
TRBV5-4	NA	18	TRBJ2-2	TRBD2	CASSPGLAGGRDPGELFF	TGTGCCAGCAGCCCGGGACTAGCGGGGGGAAGAGACCCCGGGGAGCTGTTTTTT
TRBV5-1	once	14	TRBJ2-7	TRBD2	CASSLAGGSSEQYF	TGCGCCAGCAGCTTGGCCGGCGGGAGTAGCGAGCAGTACTTC
TRBV7-2	NA	14	TRBJ1-2	NA	CASSSYQGPYGYTF	TGTGCCAGCAGCTCGTATCAGGGGCCCTATGGCTACACCTTC
TRBV4-1	once	14	TRBJ1-5	NA	CASGQTTRIQPQHF	TGCGCCAGCGGCCAGACTACGAGGATCCAGCCCCAGCATTTT
TRBV25-1	NA	14	TRBJ1-2	NA	CASSDTGSRYGYTF	TGTGCCAGCAGTGATACAGGGTCCCGTTATGGCTACACCTTC
TRBV7-9	NA	15	TRBJ2-7	TRBD1	CASSQGAGASYEQYF	TGTGCCAGCAGCCAGGGGGCAGGGGCGAGCTACGAGCAGTACTTC
TRBV6-1	NA	14	TRBJ1-2	NA	CASSEVRGVGGYTF	TGTGCCAGCAGTGAAGTGCGGGGGGTTGGAGGCTACACCTTC
TRBV30	NA	13	TRBJ2-1	TRBD1	CASQGVPDNEQFF	TGTGCCTCACAGGGGGTGCCTGACAATGAGCAGTTCTTC
TRBV30	NA	13	TRBJ1-5	TRBD1	CAWTGQEGLPQHF	TGTGCCTGGACGGGACAGGAGGGACTGCCCCAGCATTTT
TRBV6-6	NA	15	TRBJ2-1	TRBD2	CASTLTTSGGNEQFF	TGTGCCAGCACCCTCACGACTAGCGGGGGGAATGAGCAGTTCTTC
TRBV30	NA	16	TRBJ2-7	TRBD2	CAWMDVGTSGSYEQYF	TGTGCCTGGATGGACGTAGGGACTAGCGGCTCCTACGAGCAGTACTTC
TRBV29-1	NA	15	TRBJ2-6	TRBD1	CSVGQGRSGANVLTF	TGCAGCGTGGGACAGGGACGCTCTGGGGCCAACGTCCTGACTTTC
TRBV7-8	NA	17	TRBJ2-1	TRBD2	CASSPGLAGGYYNEQFF	TGTGCCAGCAGCCCTGGACTAGCGGGGGGGTACTACAATGAGCAGTTCTTC
TRBV19	NA	13	TRBJ2-7	NA	CASSSGLSYEQYF	TGTGCCAGTAGTAGTGGACTCTCCTACGAGCAGTACTTC
TRBV30	NA	12	TRBJ1-1	NA	CAWSTPGGAAFF	TGTGCCTGGAGTACTCCTGGAGGGGCAGCTTTCTTT
TRBV9	NA	15	TRBJ1-2	NA	CASSPGGTQVGGYTF	TGTGCCAGCAGCCCCGGCGGGACCCAAGTGGGAGGCTACACCTTC
TRBV11-2	NA	15	TRBJ2-1	NA	CASSLQGSSYNEQFF	TGTGCCAGCAGCTTACAAGGGAGCTCCTACAATGAGCAGTTCTTC
TRBV6-4	NA	16	TRBJ2-3	TRBD2	CASSDWASGGANTQYF	TGTGCCAGCAGTGACTGGGCTAGCGGGGGGGCAAATACGCAGTATTTT
TRBV5-6	NA	15	TRBJ1-6	TRBD1	CASSLDGTGDSPLHF	TGTGCCAGCAGCTTGGACGGGACAGGGGATTCACCCCTCCACTTT
TRBV10-3	NA	13	TRBJ1-5	NA	CAISGQSNQPQHF	TGTGCCATCAGTGGACAGAGCAATCAGCCCCAGCATTTT
TRBV4-2	NA	18	TRBJ2-3	TRBD2	CASSQVAGGGFGTDTQYF	TGTGCCAGCAGCCAAGTTGCTGGGGGGGGGTTCGGCACAGATACGCAGTATTTT
TRBV29-1	NA	13	TRBJ1-1	NA	CSGVGTGVSEAFF	TGCAGCGGCGTGGGGACGGGGGTATCTGAAGCTTTCTTT
TRBV30	NA	14	TRBJ2-1	TRBD2	CAWELAGAYNEQFF	TGTGCCTGGGAACTAGCGGGGGCTTACAATGAGCAGTTCTTC
TRBV7-3	NA	13	TRBJ2-7	TRBD1	CASSPDRGYEQYF	TGTGCCAGCAGCCCAGACAGGGGCTACGAGCAGTACTTC
TRBV7-2	NA	15	TRBJ2-7	TRBD2	CASSQRGDLAYEQYF	TGTGCCAGCAGCCAGCGGGGGGACTTAGCCTACGAGCAGTACTTC
TRBV19	NA	14	TRBJ1-5	TRBD1	CAISDRGLAQPQHF	TGTGCCATTTCCGACAGGGGCTTAGCTCAGCCCCAGCATTTT
TRBV4-2	NA	18	TRBJ1-1	NA	CASSQDRGGGSPATEAFF	TGTGCCAGCAGCCAAGATCGGGGAGGGGGGTCCCCGGCCACTGAAGCTTTCTTT
TRBV6-5	NA	14	TRBJ1-2	TRBD1	CASSQTGPNYGYTF	TGTGCCAGCAGTCAGACAGGGCCTAACTATGGCTACACCTTC
TRBV5-6	NA	15	TRBJ1-4	NA	CASSFMGRANEKLFF	TGTGCCAGCAGCTTCATGGGGAGGGCGAACGAAAAACTGTTTTTT
TRBV4-3	few	17	TRBJ2-2	TRBD1	CASSQDLGQGVSGELFF	TGCGCCAGCAGCCAAGATTTGGGACAGGGGGTATCCGGGGAGCTGTTTTTT
TRBV4-1	once	15	TRBJ2-5	NA	CASSQVQGPQETQYF	TGCGCCAGCAGCCAAGTTCAGGGGCCGCAAGAGACCCAGTACTTC
TRBV19	NA	14	TRBJ2-7	NA	CASSNLGHSYEQYF	TGTGCCAGTAGTAACTTGGGCCACTCCTACGAGCAGTACTTC
TRBV2	NA	13	TRBJ1-4	NA	CASRPASSEKLFF	TGTGCCAGCAGACCCGCCTCTAGTGAAAAACTGTTTTTT
TRBV7-9	NA	14	TRBJ1-1	NA	CASSLGGVWTEAFF	TGTGCCAGCAGCTTAGGCGGGGTGTGGACTGAAGCTTTCTTT
TRBV29-1	NA	14	TRBJ1-2	NA	CSVGVTGINYGYTF	TGCAGCGTTGGGGTAACAGGGATTAACTATGGCTACACCTTC